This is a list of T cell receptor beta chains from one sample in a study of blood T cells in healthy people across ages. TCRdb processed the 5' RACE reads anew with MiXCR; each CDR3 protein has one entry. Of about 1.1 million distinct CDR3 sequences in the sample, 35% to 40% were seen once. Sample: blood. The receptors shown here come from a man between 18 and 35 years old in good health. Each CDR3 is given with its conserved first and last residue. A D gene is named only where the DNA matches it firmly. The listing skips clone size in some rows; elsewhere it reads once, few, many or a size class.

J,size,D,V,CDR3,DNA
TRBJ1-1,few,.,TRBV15,CATSRGLQGTEAFF,TGTGCCACCAGCAGAGGACTACAGGGTACTGAAGCTTTCTTT
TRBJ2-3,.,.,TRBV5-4,CASGLDLWGSGTDTQYF,TGTGCCAGCGGCTTAGACTTATGGGGGAGCGGCACAGATACGCAGTATTTT
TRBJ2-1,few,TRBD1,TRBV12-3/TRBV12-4,CASSFQFNRGSYNEQFF,TGTGCCAGCAGTTTTCAATTCAACAGGGGTTCCTACAATGAGCAGTTCTTC
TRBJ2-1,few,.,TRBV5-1,CASDTQGSSYNEQFF,TGCGCCAGCGATACCCAGGGAAGCTCCTACAATGAGCAGTTCTTC
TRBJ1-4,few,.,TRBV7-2,CASSLVWQNNEKLFF,TGTGCCAGCAGCTTAGTCTGGCAGAATAATGAAAAACTGTTTTTT
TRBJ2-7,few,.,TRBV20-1,CSARDGVAGTYEQYF,TGCAGTGCTAGAGATGGGGTGGCTGGAACCTACGAGCAGTACTTC
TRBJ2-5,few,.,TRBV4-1,CASSQEGLETQYF,TGCGCCAGCAGCCAAGAGGGCTTGGAGACCCAGTACTTC
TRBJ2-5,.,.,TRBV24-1,CATRDSPWETQYF,TGTGCCACCAGGGACTCTCCGTGGGAGACCCAGTACTTC
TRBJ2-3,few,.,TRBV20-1,CSASGSGTDTQYF,TGCAGTGCAAGCGGGTCTGGCACAGATACGCAGTATTTT
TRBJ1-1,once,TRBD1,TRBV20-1,CSASDRGSTEAFF,TGCAGTGCTAGCGACAGGGGGAGCACTGAAGCTTTCTTT
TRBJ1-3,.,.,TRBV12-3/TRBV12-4,CTSLRPNENTIYF,TGTACCAGTCTCAGGCCGAACGAAAACACCATATATTTT
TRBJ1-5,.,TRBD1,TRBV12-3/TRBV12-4,CASRLDRGSQPQHF,TGTGCCAGCAGGCTTGACAGGGGCTCTCAGCCCCAGCATTTT
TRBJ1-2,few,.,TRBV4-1,CASSQEYDGYTF,TGCGCCAGCAGCCAAGAGTACGACGGCTACACCTTC
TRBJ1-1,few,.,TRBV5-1,CASSLGQGWGTEAFF,TGCGCCAGCAGCTTGGGGCAAGGATGGGGCACTGAAGCTTTCTTT
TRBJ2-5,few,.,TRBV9,CASSVEAWETQYF,TGTGCCAGCAGCGTAGAGGCATGGGAGACCCAGTACTTC
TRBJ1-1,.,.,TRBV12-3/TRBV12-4,CASSSPPEAFF,TGTGCCAGCAGTTCCCCCCCGGAAGCTTTCTTT
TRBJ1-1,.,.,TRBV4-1,CASSQAAMVTEAFF,TGCGCCAGCAGCCAAGCCGCCATGGTCACTGAAGCTTTCTTT
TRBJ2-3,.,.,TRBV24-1,CATSDLRGRTDTQYF,TGTGCCACCAGTGATTTGCGGGGACGCACAGATACGCAGTATTTT
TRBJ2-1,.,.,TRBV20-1,CSAKDTEQFF,TGCAGTGCTAAAGACACGGAGCAGTTCTTC
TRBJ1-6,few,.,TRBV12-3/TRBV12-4,CASTMEAYNSPLHF,TGTGCCAGCACCATGGAAGCCTATAATTCACCCCTCCACTTT
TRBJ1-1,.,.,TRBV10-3,CAISALYRSSNTEAFF,TGTGCCATCAGTGCCCTGTACAGGTCTTCTAACACTGAAGCTTTCTTT
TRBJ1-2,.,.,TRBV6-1,CASSESAADYGYTF,TGTGCCAGCAGTGAATCGGCAGCAGACTATGGCTACACCTTC
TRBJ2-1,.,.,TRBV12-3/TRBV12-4,CASSLGRSGDEQFF,TGTGCCAGCAGTTTAGGACGTTCCGGGGATGAGCAGTTCTTC
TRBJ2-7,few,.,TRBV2,CASRAGIRPYEQYF,TGTGCCAGCAGAGCCGGGATCCGCCCCTACGAGCAGTACTTC
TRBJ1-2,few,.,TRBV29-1,CSAPSGTGNYGYTF,TGCAGCGCTCCGTCCGGGACGGGGAACTATGGCTACACCTTC
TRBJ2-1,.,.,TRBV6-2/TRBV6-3,CASSYPPRREDYNEQFF,TGTGCCAGCAGTTACCCCCCTAGAAGGGAGGACTACAATGAGCAGTTCTTC
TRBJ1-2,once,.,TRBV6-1,CASSEGIGANYGYTF,TGTGCCAGCAGTGAAGGAATAGGAGCTAACTATGGCTACACCTTC
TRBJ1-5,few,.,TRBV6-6,CASSYGGSGNQPQHF,TGTGCCAGCAGTTACGGAGGGTCCGGCAATCAGCCCCAGCATTTT